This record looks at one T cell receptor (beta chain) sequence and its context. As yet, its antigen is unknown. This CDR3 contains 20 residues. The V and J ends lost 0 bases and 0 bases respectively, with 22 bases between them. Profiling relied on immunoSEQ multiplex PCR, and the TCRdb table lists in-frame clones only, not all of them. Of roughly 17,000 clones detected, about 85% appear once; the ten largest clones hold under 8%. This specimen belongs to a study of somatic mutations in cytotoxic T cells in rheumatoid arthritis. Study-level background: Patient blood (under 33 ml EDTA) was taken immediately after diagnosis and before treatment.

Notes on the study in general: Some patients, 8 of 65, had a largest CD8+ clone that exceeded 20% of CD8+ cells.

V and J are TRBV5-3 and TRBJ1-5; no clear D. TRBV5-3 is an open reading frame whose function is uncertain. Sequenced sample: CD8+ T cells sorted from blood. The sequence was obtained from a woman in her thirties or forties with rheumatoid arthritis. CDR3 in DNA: TGTGCCAGAAGCTTGGCCGAAAGATATCATACCTATTATAGCAATCAGCCCCAGCATTTT. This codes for CARSLAERYHTYYSNQPQHF.